The 11 T cell receptor beta chains below all came from one sample that was sequenced in a study of blood T cell repertoires in COVID-19. The assay was immunoSEQ multiplex PCR, and TCRdb's table has in-frame clones only and misses some. Of hundreds of thousands of clones listed, about nine tenths were seen once; the top ten hold around 6.9%. The sample taken for sequencing was peripheral blood. These TCRs come from a man in his fifties or sixties who had recovered from COVID-19.

The V call is TRBV19, the J call TRBJ1-5, with D possibly matching TRBD1 (5 bases). CDR1 and CDR2 from the germline V gene are LNHDA and SQIVND (reference sequence). The CDR3 is 15 residues long. With 8 bases removed from V and 1 base from J, the gap between germline ends came to 15 bases. This CDR3 is CASRRKTESNQPQHF. DNA of the CDR3: TGTGCCAGTCGTCGTAAGACAGAAAGCAATCAGCCCCAGCATTTT.

DNA for the CDR3: TGTGCCAGCAGCTTATGGGGCCTGAACACTGAAGCTTTCTTT. Its translation: CASSLWGLNTEAFF. The rearrangement joins TRBV7-9 to TRBJ1-1; maybe TRBD1 (5 bases). Trimming cost V 2 bases and J 0 bases, with 7 bases left between them. CDR3 length equals 14 residues. Germline V gene sequence: CDR1 SEHNR, CDR2 FQNEAQ (reference sequence).

This chain connects TRBV15 to TRBJ2-1; the D is unclear. Trimming pared 3 bases from V and 0 bases from J, leaving 9 bases between. The CDR3 extends over 15 amino acids. Germline V CDR1 and CDR2: LNHNV, YYDKDF (reference sequence). The CDR3 region has the DNA TGTGCCACCAGCAGCAGGAAGAGCTCCTACAATGAGCAGTTCTTC. It yields the protein CATSSRKSSYNEQFF.

This clone has only a few counts. V and J are TRBV10-2 and TRBJ1-2; D unresolved. V lost 0 bases, J lost 2 bases, and 7 bases lay in between. Germline lookup yields CDR1 WSHSY and CDR2 SAAADI. The CDR3 runs to 14 residues. CDR3 loop: CASSESRSNYGYTF. The DNA for the CDR3 is TGCGCCAGCAGTGAGTCTAGATCGAACTATGGCTACACCTTC.

Here the CDR3 DNA reads TGTGCCAGCAGTCTCCGCGGACAGTTGAGGGACTACGAGCAGTACTTC. It translates to CASSLRGQLRDYEQYF. V and J are TRBV27 and TRBJ2-7; D might be TRBD1 (6 bases). The CDR3 runs 16 residues. Per germline, CDR1 MNHEY and CDR2 SMNVEV (reference sequence). Deletions cut 5 bases from V and 3 bases from J, with 20 bases between.

The V and J genes are TRBV12-3 or TRBV12-4 and TRBJ2-7; D gene ambiguous. This CDR3 has 12 residues. Between the trimmed V and J ends, which lost 4 bases and 3 bases, there was a span of 7 bases. The CDR3 region is CASSSPYYEQYF. DNA of the CDR3: TGTGCCAGCAGTTCCCCCTACTACGAGCAGTACTTC.

This chain connects TRBV10-1 to TRBJ2-3; 7 nucleotides line up with TRBD2. CDR1 is WNHNN and CDR2 is SYGVQD in the germline V gene (reference sequence). The CDR3 is 15 amino acids. V shed 3 bases, J shed 2 bases, and the junction held 5 bases outside the gene matches. The CDR3, as DNA: TGCGCCAGCAGTGATCCGGGGGGATTCACAGATACGCAGTATTTT. This gives the protein CASSDPGGFTDTQYF.

CDR3 DNA sequence: TGTGCCAGCAGTGCCTCCAGGAGGGGGCCGGGGGAGACCCAGTACTTC. It codes for CASSASRRGPGETQYF. J is TRBJ2-5 and V is TRBV6-1, with D possibly TRBD1 on 7 matching bases. This CDR3 is built from 16 residues. V lost 4 bases and J 5 bases, leaving 20 bases between the germline ends. Germline CDR1 is MNHNS and CDR2 is SASEGT.

This chain connects TRBV6-1 to TRBJ2-7; maybe TRBD2 (6 bases). The CDR3 loop spans 18 amino acids. Trimming shortened V by 1 base and J by 5 bases, and 24 bases separated the two germline ends. The germline gives CDR1 MNHNS, CDR2 SASEGT. The CDR3 nucleotides are TGTGCCAGCAGTGAAGGCCGGAGGGGCAGCCTCCTCCCCCACGAGCAGTACGTC. This translates into CASSEGRRGSLLPHEQYV.

V and J are TRBV5-1 and TRBJ2-7; TRBD2 might be the D (6 bases). This CDR3 has 15 residues. V lost 4 bases, J lost 5 bases, and 19 bases lay in between. In germline, CDR1 is SGHRS, CDR2 YFSETQ. The CDR3: CASSPLVAGSHEQYF. The CDR3 DNA reads TGCGCCAGCAGCCCCCTAGTCGCGGGGAGCCACGAGCAGTACTTC.

This chain links TRBV6-2 or TRBV6-3 with TRBJ1-1; 11 bases map to TRBD1. The ends lost 2 bases at V and 5 bases at J; junction bases unmatched: 16. The CDR3 has 19 amino acids. Germline V CDR1 and CDR2: MNHEY, SVGEGT. In DNA form, the CDR3 reads TGTGCCAGCAGTTACCCGGACAGGGGGCATGGTTATTGGATGACTGAAGCTTTCTTT. Protein: CASSYPDRGHGYWMTEAFF.